The 4 T cell receptor beta chains given below trace back to one sample, sequenced in a study of control samples from healthy donors and cancer patients. Sequenced by immunoSEQ multiplex PCR; TCRdb stores in-frame clones only, minus some. The sample records 150,000 to 200,000 clones, roughly 91% being singletons. The sample comprised blood. The receptor source for this set is a woman in her twenties or thirties in good health.

This clone was seen only once. V and J are TRBV27 and TRBJ1-1, with unresolved D. With 0 bases removed from V and 7 bases from J, the gap between germline ends came to 9 bases. Germline CDR1 MNHEY, CDR2 SMNVEV (reference sequence). CDR3 length: 13 residues. CDR3 coding DNA: TGTGCCAGCAGTTTATCGTCCAGTAATGAAGCTTTCTTT. This encodes CASSLSSSNEAFF.

CDR3 in DNA: TGTGCCAGCAGCGACAGGGCTTCGGAGACCCAGTACTTC. Translating gives CASSDRASETQYF. The chain uses TRBV7-6 and TRBJ2-5; 7 bases line up with TRBD1. The germline V gene has CDR1 SGHVS and CDR2 FNYEAQ. V lost 5 bases to trimming and J lost 5 bases; unmatched junction nucleotides: 5. The CDR3 runs 13 residues.

V gene TRBV10-3 combines with J gene TRBJ1-6; a possible D gene is TRBD1 (6 bases). This CDR3 region has 14 residues. Per the germline V gene, CDR1 is ENHRY and CDR2 is SYGVKD. V was trimmed by 0 bases and J by 9 bases, leaving 9 bases between them. The CDR3 nucleotides are TGTGCCATCAGTGAGTCGCAGGGGAGTTCACCCCTCCACTTT. Translating it yields CAISESQGSSPLHF.

This sequence joins TRBV7-3 and TRBJ2-2; 11 nucleotides agree with TRBD2. Germline trimming cut 5 bases from V and 4 bases from J; bases unmatched to any gene: 6. The CDR3 length is 16 residues. The V gene's germline CDR1 is SGHTA and CDR2 FQGTGA. This chain's CDR3 is CASSTPSGGSTGELFF. In DNA form, the CDR3 reads TGTGCCAGCAGCACCCCTAGCGGGGGGAGCACCGGGGAGCTGTTTTTT.